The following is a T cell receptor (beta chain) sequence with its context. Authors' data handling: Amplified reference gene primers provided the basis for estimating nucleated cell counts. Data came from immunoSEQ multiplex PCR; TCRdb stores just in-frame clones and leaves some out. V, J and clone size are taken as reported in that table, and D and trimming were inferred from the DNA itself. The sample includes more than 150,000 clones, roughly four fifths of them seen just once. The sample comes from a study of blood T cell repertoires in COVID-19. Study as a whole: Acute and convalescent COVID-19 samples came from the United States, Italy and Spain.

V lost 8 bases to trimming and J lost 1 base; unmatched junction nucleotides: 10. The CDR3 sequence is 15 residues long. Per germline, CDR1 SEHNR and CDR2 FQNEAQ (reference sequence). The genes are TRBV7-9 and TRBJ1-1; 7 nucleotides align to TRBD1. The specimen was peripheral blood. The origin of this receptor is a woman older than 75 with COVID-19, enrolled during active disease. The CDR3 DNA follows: TGTGCCAGCGTCCAACAGGGGCCAGGGAACACTGAAGCTTTCTTT. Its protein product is CASVQQGPGNTEAFF.